This T cell receptor (beta chain) was sequenced during a study of Ad26.COV2.S vaccination and SARS-CoV-2 variants. The overall study: Administration of Ad26.COV2.S was intramuscular, either once or twice 56 days apart.

Only in-frame clones appear in the TCRdb table, and some are missing; sequencing was by immunoSEQ multiplex PCR. The sample includes approximately 420,000 clones, around 85% of them seen just once. Specified treatment: some 20 received Ad26.COV2.S at low or high dose, single or two shots; roughly five received placebo; per-sample allocation not given. After the first vaccine or placebo injection, samples were drawn on day 63. The study used a vaccine consisting of an Ad26 vector that expressed Wuhan-strain SARS-CoV-2 spike. This CDR3 is built from 16 residues. The germline V and J ends were trimmed by 2 bases and 7 bases, with 18 bases remaining between them. Germline assignment: CDR1 MNHEY and CDR2 SVGAGI. Whole-study findings and limits: Vaccinated and placebo-treated recipients had similar non-spike TCR breadth.

Notes on this clone: Antigen specificity is unknown.

Sequenced here: peripheral blood, sampled in a trial of Ad26.COV2.S vaccine versus placebo. The TCR comes from a person aged 18 to 59 who received the Ad26.COV2.S COVID-19 vaccine or a placebo. The rearrangement joins TRBV6-5 to TRBJ1-5; no clear D. The CDR3 spells CASSYVFEPGVQPQHF. CDR3 DNA: TGTGCCAGCAGTTACGTATTTGAACCCGGGGTGCAGCCCCAGCATTTT.